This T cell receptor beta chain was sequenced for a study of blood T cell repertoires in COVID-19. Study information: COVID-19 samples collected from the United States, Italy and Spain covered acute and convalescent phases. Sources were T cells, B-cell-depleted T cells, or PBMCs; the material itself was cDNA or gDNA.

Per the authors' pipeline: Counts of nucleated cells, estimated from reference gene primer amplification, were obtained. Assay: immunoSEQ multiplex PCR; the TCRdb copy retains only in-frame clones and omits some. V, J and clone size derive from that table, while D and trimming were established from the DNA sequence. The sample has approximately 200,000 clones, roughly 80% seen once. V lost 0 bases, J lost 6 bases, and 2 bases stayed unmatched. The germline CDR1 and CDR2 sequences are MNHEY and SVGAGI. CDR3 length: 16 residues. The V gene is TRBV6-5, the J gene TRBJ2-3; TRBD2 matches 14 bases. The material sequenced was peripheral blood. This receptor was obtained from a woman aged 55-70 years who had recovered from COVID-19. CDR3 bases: TGTGCCAGCAGTTACTCGACTAGCGGGGGGGGCGATACGCAGTATTTT. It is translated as CASSYSTSGGGDTQYF.